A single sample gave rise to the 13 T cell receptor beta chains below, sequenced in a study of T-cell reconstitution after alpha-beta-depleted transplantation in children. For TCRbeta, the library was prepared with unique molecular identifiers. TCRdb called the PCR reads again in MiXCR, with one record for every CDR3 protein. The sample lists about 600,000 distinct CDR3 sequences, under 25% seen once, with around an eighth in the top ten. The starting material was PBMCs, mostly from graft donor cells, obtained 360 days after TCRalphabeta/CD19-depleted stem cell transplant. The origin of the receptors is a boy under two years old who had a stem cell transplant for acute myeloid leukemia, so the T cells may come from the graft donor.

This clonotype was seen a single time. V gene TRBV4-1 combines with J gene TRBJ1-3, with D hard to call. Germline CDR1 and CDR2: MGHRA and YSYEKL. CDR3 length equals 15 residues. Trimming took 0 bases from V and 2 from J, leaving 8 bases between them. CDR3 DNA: TGCGCCAGCAGCCAAGATCCGGCTACTGGAAACACCATATATTTT. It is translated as CASSQDPATGNTIYF.

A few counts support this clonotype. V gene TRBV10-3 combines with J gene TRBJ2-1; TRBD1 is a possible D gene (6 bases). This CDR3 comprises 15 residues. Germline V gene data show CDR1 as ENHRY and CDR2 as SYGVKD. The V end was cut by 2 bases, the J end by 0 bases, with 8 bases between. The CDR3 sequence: CAISEGQSSYNEQFF. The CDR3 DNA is TGTGCCATCAGTGAGGGACAGAGCTCCTACAATGAGCAGTTCTTC.

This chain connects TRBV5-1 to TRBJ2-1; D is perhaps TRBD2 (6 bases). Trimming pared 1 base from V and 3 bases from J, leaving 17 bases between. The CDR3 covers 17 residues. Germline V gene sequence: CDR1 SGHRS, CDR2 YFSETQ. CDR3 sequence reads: CASSLRGAQGVYNEQFF. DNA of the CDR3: TGCGCCAGCAGCTTGCGCGGGGCCCAGGGCGTCTACAATGAGCAGTTCTTC.

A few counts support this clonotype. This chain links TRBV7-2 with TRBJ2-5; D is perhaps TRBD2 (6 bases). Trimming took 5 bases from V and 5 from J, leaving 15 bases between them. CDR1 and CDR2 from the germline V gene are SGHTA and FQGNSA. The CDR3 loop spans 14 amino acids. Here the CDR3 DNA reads TGTGCCAGCAGCGAGACTAGGACTCACGAGACCCAGTACTTC. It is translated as CASSETRTHETQYF.

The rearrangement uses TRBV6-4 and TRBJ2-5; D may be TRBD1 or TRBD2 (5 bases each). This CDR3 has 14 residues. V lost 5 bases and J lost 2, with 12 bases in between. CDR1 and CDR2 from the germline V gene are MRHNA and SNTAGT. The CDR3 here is CASSKTWGQETQYF. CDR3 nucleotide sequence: TGTGCCAGCAGTAAGACCTGGGGGCAAGAGACCCAGTACTTC.

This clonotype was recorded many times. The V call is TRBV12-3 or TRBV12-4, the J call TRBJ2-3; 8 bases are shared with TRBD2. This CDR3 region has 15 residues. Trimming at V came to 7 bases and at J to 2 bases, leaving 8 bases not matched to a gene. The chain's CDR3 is CASNLRGVATDTQYF. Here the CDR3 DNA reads TGTGCCAGCAATCTGCGGGGGGTCGCCACAGATACGCAGTATTTT.

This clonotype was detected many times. The chain's CDR3 is CASSQDLRHYHQPQHF. CDR3 sequence (DNA): TGTGCCAGCAGCCAAGATCTCCGTCACTACCATCAGCCCCAGCATTTT. This chain links TRBV4-2 with TRBJ1-5; D not certain. The V end lost 0 bases, the J end lost 5 bases, and 14 bases lay between the germline ends. There are 16 residues in the CDR3. Germline V CDR1 and CDR2: LGHNA, YNFKEQ.

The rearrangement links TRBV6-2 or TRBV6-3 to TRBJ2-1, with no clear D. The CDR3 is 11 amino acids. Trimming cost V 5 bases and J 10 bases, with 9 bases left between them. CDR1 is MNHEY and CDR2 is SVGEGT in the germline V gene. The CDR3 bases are TGTGCCAGCAGTCAAGGACGCGAGCAGTTCTTC. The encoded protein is CASSQGREQFF.

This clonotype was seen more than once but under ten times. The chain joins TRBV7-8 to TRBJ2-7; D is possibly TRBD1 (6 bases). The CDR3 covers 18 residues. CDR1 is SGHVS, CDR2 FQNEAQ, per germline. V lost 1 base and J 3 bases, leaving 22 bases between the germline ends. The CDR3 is CASSLVSHDGLTGYEQYF. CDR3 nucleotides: TGTGCCAGCAGCTTAGTCTCCCACGACGGGCTGACAGGCTACGAGCAGTACTTC.

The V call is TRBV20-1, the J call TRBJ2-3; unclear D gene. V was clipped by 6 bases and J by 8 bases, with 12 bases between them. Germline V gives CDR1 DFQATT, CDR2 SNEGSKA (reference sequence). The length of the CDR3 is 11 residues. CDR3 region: CSAPYGGTQYF. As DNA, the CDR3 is TGCAGTGCCCCGTACGGCGGTACGCAGTATTTT.

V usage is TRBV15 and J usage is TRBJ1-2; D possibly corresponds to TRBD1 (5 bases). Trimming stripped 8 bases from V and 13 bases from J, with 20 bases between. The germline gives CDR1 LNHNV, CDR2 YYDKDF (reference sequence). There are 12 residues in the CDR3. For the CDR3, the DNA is TGTGCCACCTCCAACGGACAACCTTTTCCCACCTTC. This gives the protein CATSNGQPFPTF.

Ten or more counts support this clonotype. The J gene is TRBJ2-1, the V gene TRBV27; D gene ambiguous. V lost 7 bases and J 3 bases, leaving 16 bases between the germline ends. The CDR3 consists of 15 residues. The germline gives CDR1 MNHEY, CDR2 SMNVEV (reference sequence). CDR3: CASKRSSWDYNEQFF. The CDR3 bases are TGTGCCAGCAAGAGGAGCTCATGGGACTACAATGAGCAGTTCTTC.

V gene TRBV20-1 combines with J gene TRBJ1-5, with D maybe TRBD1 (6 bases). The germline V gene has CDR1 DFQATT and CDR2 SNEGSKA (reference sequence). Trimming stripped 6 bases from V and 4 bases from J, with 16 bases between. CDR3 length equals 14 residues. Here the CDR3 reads CSAGGHLVNQPQHF. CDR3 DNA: TGCAGTGCAGGGGGACACCTTGTTAATCAGCCCCAGCATTTT.